This T cell receptor (beta chain) was identified during a study of T-cell reconstitution after alpha-beta-depleted transplantation in children. V was clipped by 2 bases and J by 14 bases, with 13 bases between them. The CDR3 covers 12 residues. Per the germline V gene, CDR1 is LGHDT and CDR2 is YNNKEL (reference sequence). This clonotype was seen a few times. As it was prepared, the TCRbeta library received unique molecular identifiers. Each CDR3 protein gets one entry after TCRdb re-called the PCR reads with MiXCR. Among hundreds of thousands of distinct CDR3 sequences listed, 18% were seen once. The rearrangement joins TRBV3-1 to TRBJ2-1, with D uncertain. The input for sequencing was PBMCs from the stem cell graft donor, taken from the stem cell graft. The TCR comes from a human donor who donated a stem cell graft to a child with acute lymphoblastic leukemia. The CDR3 is CASSQTTFRKFF. In DNA, the CDR3 is TGTGCCAGCAGCCAAACCACATTCCGGAAGTTCTTC.